The subject of this entry is one TCR beta chain. Its antigen is not identified. The CDR3 extends over 15 amino acids. Germline values: CDR1 MGHRA, CDR2 YSYEKL. The V segment lost 2 bases and the J segment 4 bases; nucleotides outside the gene matches: 2. The study ran its PCR with 60 Vbeta and 13 Jbeta primers. Assay used: immunoSEQ multiplex PCR; TCRdb lists only in-frame clones, some missing. The sample carries approximately 120,000 clones, around 80% recorded once. These data come from a study of cytomegalovirus exposure and HLA in healthy donors. Study-wide results and limits: CMV serostatus stood as the only immune exposure information on hand.

This receptor was obtained from a woman aged 30 to 39 in good health and CMV-seronegative. Sequencing was performed on PBMCs. The chain joins TRBV4-1 to TRBJ2-7; 13 bases map to TRBD2. The CDR3, as DNA: TGCGCCAGCAGCCAACTGGGACTAGCGGGGTACGAGCAGTACTTC. Translation: CASSQLGLAGYEQYF.